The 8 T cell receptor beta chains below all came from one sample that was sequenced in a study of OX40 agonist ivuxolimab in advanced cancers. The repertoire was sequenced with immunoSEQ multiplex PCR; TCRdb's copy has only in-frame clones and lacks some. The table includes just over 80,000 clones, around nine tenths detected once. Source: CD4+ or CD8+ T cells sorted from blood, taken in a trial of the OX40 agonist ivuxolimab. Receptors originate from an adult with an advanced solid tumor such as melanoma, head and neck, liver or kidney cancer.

The DNA of the CDR3 is TGTGCCAGTAGGGACAGGGGATCTAACTATGGCTACACCTTC. It translates to CASRDRGSNYGYTF. The chain couples TRBV19 to TRBJ1-2; 9 nucleotides agree with TRBD1. Germline trimming cut 6 bases from V and 0 bases from J; bases unmatched to any gene: 2. The CDR3 runs 14 residues. CDR1 and CDR2 (germline): LNHDA, SQIVND (reference sequence). The entire variable domain, with the rest obtained from reference TRBV19 and TRBJ1-2, is as follows: DGGITQSPKYLFRKEGQNVTLSCEQNLNHDAMYWYRQDPGQGLRLIYYSQIVNDFQKGDIAEGYSVSREKKESFPLTVTSAQKNPTAFYLCASRDRGSNYGYTFGSGTRLTVV.

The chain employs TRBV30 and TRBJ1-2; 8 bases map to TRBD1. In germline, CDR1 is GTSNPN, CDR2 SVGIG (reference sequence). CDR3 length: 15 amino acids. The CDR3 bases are TGTGCATACTGGGACAGGTCAAATAACCACTATGGCTACACCTTC. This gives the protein CAYWDRSNNHYGYTF.

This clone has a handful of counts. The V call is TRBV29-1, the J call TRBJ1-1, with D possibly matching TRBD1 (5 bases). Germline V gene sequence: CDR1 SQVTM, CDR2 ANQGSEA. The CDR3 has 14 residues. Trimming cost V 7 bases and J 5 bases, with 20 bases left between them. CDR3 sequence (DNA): TGCAGCGCTTGGGATAGGCTCCGGGGGACTGAAGCTTTCTTT. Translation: CSAWDRLRGTEAFF.

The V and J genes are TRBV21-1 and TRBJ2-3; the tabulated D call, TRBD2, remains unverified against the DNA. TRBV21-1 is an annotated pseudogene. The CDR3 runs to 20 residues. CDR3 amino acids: CASSKRWRDCGRIVTSTQYF. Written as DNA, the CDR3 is TGTGCCAGCAGCAAACGGTGGAGGGATTGCGGGAGAATCGTAACAAGTACGCAGTATTTT.

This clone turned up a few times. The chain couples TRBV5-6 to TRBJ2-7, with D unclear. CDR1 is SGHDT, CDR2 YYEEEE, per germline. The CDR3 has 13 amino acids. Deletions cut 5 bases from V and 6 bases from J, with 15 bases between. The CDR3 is CASRSLTGGEQYF. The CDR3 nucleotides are TGTGCCAGCAGGTCTCTGACCGGCGGCGAGCAGTACTTC. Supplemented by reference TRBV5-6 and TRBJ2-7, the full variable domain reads DAGVTQSPTHLIKTRGQQVTLRCSPKSGHDTVSWYQQALGQGPQFIFQYYEEEERQRGNFPDRFSGHQFPNYSSELNVNALLLGDSALYLCASRSLTGGEQYFGPGTRLTVT.

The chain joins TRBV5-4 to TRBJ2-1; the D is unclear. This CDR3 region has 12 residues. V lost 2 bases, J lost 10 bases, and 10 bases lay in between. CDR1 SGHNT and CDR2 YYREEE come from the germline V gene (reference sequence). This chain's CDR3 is CASSFDKMEQFF. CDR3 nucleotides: TGTGCCAGCAGCTTCGATAAGATGGAGCAGTTCTTC. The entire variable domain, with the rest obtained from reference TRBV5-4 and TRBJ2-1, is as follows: ETGVTQSPTHLIKTRGQQVTLRCSSQSGHNTVSWYQQALGQGPQFIFQYYREEENGRGNFPPRFSGLQFPNYSSELNVNALELDDSALYLCASSFDKMEQFFGPGTRLTVL.

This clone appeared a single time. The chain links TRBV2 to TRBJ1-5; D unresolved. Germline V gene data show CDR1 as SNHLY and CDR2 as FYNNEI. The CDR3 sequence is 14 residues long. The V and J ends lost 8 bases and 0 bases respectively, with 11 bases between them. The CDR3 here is CASATFYSNQPQHF. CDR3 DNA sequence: TGTGCCAGCGCAACGTTTTATAGCAATCAGCCCCAGCATTTT. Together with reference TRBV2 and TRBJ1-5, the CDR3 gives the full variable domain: EPEVTQTPSHQVTQMGQEVILRCVPISNHLYFYWYRQILGQKVEFLVSFYNNEISEKSEIFDDQFSVERPDGSNFTLKIRSTKLEDSAMYFCASATFYSNQPQHFGDGTRLSIL.

The CDR3 spells CASSSSGDEETQYF. Here the CDR3 DNA reads TGCGCCAGCAGCTCTAGCGGGGACGAAGAGACCCAGTACTTC. The gene calls are TRBV5-1 and TRBJ2-5; 9 bases are a match to TRBD2. CDR1 and CDR2 from the germline V gene are SGHRS and YFSETQ. V was clipped by 3 bases and J by 3 bases; unmatched bases: 3. The CDR3 contains 14 residues.